The rows below give T cell receptor beta chains drawn from one sample of a study of identical twins. TCRdb called the 5' RACE reads again in MiXCR, with one record for every CDR3 protein. The profile covers under 300,000 distinct CDR3 sequences, with around 15% appearing a single time and 8.8% taken by the ten largest. Sequenced sample: memory (CD45RO+) T cells sorted from blood. These receptors were obtained from a woman under 30 in good health. Each CDR3 is given without its conserved first and last residue. Size is omitted from some rows. Given values are once, few, many or a class for expanded clones.

v_call	clone_size	j_call	cdr3_aa
TRBV12-3/TRBV12-4	few	TRBJ2-1	ASSFGLAGENEQF
TRBV5-1	many	TRBJ2-7	ASSRGDSGY
TRBV5-1	many	TRBJ1-3	ASRETVASSGNTIY
TRBV7-2	few	TRBJ1-6	ASSVSSYNSPLH
TRBV20-1	NA	TRBJ1-1	SAREEQTNTEAF
TRBV6-1	many	TRBJ2-2	ASRGLANTGELF
TRBV27	NA	TRBJ1-4	ASSLRALGGGEKLF
TRBV20-1	NA	TRBJ2-3	SARSGLADTQY
TRBV7-2	NA	TRBJ2-1	ASSSAYNEQF
TRBV6-5	many	TRBJ2-3	ASRKGDPGVDTQY
TRBV12-3/TRBV12-4	few	TRBJ1-2	ASSLRITGGGGYT
TRBV10-1	NA	TRBJ2-3	ASRVRDKRARHCRGTQY
TRBV12-3/TRBV12-4	few	TRBJ2-2	ASRGPGQGRPMLF
TRBV20-1	many	TRBJ2-1	SARKGGLAYNEQF
TRBV12-3/TRBV12-4	NA	TRBJ2-7	ASSYSGVVYEQY
TRBV20-1	NA	TRBJ1-1	SARTPWGTEAF